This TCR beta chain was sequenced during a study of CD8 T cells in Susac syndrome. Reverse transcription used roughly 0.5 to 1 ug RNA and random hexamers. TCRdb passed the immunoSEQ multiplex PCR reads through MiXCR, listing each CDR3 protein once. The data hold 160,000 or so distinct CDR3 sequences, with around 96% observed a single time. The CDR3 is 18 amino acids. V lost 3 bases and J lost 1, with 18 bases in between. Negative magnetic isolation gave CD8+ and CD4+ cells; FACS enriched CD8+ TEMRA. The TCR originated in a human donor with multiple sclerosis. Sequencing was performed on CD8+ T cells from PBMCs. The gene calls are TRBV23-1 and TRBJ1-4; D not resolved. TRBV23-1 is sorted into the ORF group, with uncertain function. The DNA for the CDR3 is TGCGCCAGCAGTCATCCCGACGGGTCGATCCGAACTAATGAAAAACTGTTTTTT. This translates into CASSHPDGSIRTNEKLFF.